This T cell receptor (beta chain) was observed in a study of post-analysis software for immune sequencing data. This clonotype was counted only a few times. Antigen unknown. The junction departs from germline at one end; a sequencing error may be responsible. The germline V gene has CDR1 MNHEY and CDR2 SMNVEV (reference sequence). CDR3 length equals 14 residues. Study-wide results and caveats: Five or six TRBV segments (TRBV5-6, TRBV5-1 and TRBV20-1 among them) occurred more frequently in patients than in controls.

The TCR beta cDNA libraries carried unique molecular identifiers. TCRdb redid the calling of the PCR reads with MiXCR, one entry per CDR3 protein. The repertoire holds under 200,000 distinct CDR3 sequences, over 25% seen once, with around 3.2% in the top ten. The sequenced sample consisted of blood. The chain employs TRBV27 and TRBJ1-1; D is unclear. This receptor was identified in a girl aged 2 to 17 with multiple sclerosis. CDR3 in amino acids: CARSLRRLNTEAFF. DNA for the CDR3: TGTGCCCGCAGTTTACGTCGGCTGAACACTGAAGCTTTCTTT.